The 9 T cell receptor beta chains reported below all come from one sample, sequenced in a study of radiotherapy plus CTLA-4 blockade in lung cancer. Measured with immunoSEQ multiplex PCR; TCRdb has only the in-frame clones, and not every one. The sample records approximately 70,000 clones, around 77% being singletons. The sample here was peripheral blood, taken from a patient treated with radiotherapy plus ipilimumab. The receptor source for this set is a human donor with non-small cell lung cancer whose response to radiotherapy plus ipilimumab could not be evaluated. Some clones in this sample may be carry-over from other donors' samples.

V usage is TRBV6-1 and J usage is TRBJ2-7; no firm D call. Germline V gene lookup returns CDR1 MNHNS and CDR2 SASEGT. Trimming pared 8 bases from V and 2 bases from J, leaving 7 bases between. The CDR3 spans 11 residues. This chain's CDR3 is CASGHTYEQYF. DNA for the CDR3: TGTGCCAGCGGTCACACCTACGAGCAGTACTTC.

The V gene is TRBV29-1, the J gene TRBJ2-1; a weak D match, TRBD2 (6 bases). Germline V gives CDR1 SQVTM, CDR2 ANQGSEA. V was pared by 6 bases and J by 4 bases, with 19 bases between. The CDR3 runs 15 residues. CDR3 region: CSVLARSGPYNEQFF. Written as DNA, the CDR3 is TGCAGCGTCCTTGCGAGGAGCGGGCCTTACAATGAGCAGTTCTTC.

This chain links TRBV15 with TRBJ1-5, with TRBD1 matching over 10 bases. CDR3 length: 15 residues. CDR1 is LNHNV, CDR2 YYDKDF, per germline (reference sequence). The J segment lost 4 bases and the V segment lost 3 bases, leaving 3 bases of the junction unmatched. The CDR3 DNA is TGTGCCACCAGCAGGGACAGGGGGATAAATCAGCCCCAGCATTTT. This sequence encodes CATSRDRGINQPQHF.

This clone was seen only once. The chain has TRBV6-1 and TRBJ1-1, with 10 bases aligning to TRBD1. The J segment lost 4 bases and the V segment lost 6 bases, leaving 8 bases of the junction unmatched. This CDR3 comprises 15 residues. CDR1 and CDR2 (germline): MNHNS, SASEGT. CDR3 amino acids: CASSDEGQGVTEAFF. CDR3 nucleotides: TGTGCCAGCAGCGACGAAGGACAGGGGGTCACTGAAGCTTTCTTT.

The chain employs TRBV9 and TRBJ2-7; D is possibly TRBD1 (6 bases). V was shortened by 0 bases and J by 2 bases, with 12 bases between the two germline ends. The CDR3 covers 15 residues. Germline-derived CDR1 and CDR2 are SGDLS and YYNGEE. In nucleotides, the CDR3 is TGTGCCAGCAGCGTAGTTCCGACAGGACCCTACGAGCAGTACTTC. It is translated as CASSVVPTGPYEQYF.

This clone showed up just a few times. The CDR3 loop is CAISDPDSNEKLFF. CDR3 bases: TGTGCCATCAGTGACCCCGACAGTAATGAAAAACTGTTTTTT. The chain recombines TRBV10-3 with TRBJ1-4, with D perhaps matching TRBD1 (5 bases). V lost 3 bases and J lost 4, with 9 bases in between. The CDR3 is 14 amino acids. Looked up from germline, CDR1 is ENHRY and CDR2 is SYGVKD.

The genes are TRBV5-1 and TRBJ2-3; 7 positions agree with TRBD1. The ends lost 0 bases at V and 4 bases at J; junction bases unmatched: 8. The CDR3 has 16 residues. Germline lookup yields CDR1 SGHRS and CDR2 YFSETQ. CDR3 DNA sequence: TGCGCCAGCAGCTTGGTATCGGGACAGCCTCCAGATACGCAGTATTTT. It codes for CASSLVSGQPPDTQYF.

The chain couples TRBV27 to TRBJ1-1; a weak D match, TRBD1 (5 bases). V was pared by 2 bases and J by 4 bases, with 14 bases between. The CDR3 extends over 15 amino acids. Per germline, CDR1 MNHEY and CDR2 SMNVEV (reference sequence). The CDR3 sequence: CASSLLYRSGTEAFF. The CDR3 DNA follows: TGTGCCAGCAGTTTACTTTACAGGTCTGGCACTGAAGCTTTCTTT.

V gene TRBV6-1 combines with J gene TRBJ1-2; the D gene is possibly TRBD1 (6 bases). CDR3 length: 15 amino acids. CDR1 is MNHNS and CDR2 is SASEGT in the germline V gene. The ends were cut back, 7 bases at V and 0 bases at J, with 15 bases in the middle. This CDR3 reads CASTLVQGSNYGYTF. The CDR3 DNA follows: TGTGCCAGCACCCTCGTACAGGGTTCTAACTATGGCTACACCTTC.